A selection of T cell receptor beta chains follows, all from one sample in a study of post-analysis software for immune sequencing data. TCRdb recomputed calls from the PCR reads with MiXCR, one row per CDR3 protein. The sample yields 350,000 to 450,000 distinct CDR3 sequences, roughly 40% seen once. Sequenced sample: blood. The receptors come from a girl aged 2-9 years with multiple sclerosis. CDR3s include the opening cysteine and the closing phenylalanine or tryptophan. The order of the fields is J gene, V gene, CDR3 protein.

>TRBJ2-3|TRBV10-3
CAITPSGGARDTQYF
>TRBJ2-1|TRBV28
CASSLLTLYNEQFF
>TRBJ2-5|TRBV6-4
CASSDPSGVGKETQYF
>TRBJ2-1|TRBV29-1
CSVSGGTSSYNEQFF
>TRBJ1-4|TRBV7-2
CASSLRDRARATNEKLFF
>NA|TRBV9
CASSVGRGEQYF
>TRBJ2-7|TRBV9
CASSGAGASSEQYF
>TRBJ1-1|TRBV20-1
CSAPVYLNTEAFF
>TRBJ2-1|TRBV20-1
CSVRREQFF
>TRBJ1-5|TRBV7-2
CASSLSGTGSNQPQHF